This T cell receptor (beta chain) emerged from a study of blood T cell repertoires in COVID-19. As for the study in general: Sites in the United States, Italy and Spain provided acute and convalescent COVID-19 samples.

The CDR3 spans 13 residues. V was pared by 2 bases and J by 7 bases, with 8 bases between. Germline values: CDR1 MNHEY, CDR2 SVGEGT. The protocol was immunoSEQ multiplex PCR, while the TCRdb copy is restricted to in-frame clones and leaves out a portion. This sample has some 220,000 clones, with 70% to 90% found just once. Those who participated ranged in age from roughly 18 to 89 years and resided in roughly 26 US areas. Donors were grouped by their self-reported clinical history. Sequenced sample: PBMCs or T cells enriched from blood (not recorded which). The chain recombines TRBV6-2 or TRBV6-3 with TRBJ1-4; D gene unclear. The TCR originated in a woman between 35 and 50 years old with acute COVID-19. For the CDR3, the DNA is TGTGCCAGCAGTTACCGGGATGTTGAAAAACTGTTTTTT. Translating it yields CASSYRDVEKLFF.